This paragraph reports one T cell receptor (beta chain). Per the germline V gene, CDR1 is MNHEY and CDR2 is SMNVEV (reference sequence). CDR3 length: 14 amino acids. Unmatched junction bases numbered 7, after V lost 5 bases and J lost 4 bases. These data come from a study of shared T cell receptors in the human thymus. Repertoires were generated with immunoSEQ multiplex PCR, while TCRdb's copy carries only in-frame clones and drops some. The sample has a few hundred thousand clones, roughly 94% seen once. Sequenced material: thymocytes. This clonotype originated in a human donor. V is TRBV27 and J is TRBJ2-7; the match to TRBD1 covers 8 bases. In DNA, the CDR3 is TGTGCCAGCAGTACAGACAGGGGCGGATACGAGCAGTACTTC. Translation gives CASSTDRGGYEQYF.